The 18 T cell receptor beta chains below come from one sample, sequenced in a study of cytomegalovirus exposure and HLA in healthy donors. Assay used: immunoSEQ multiplex PCR; TCRdb lists only in-frame clones, some missing. Of 130,000 or so clones in the sample, roughly nine tenths were seen once. Input material: PBMCs. These receptors were taken from a woman between 18 and 30 years old in good health and CMV-seropositive.

The chain combines TRBV10-1 with TRBJ2-2; 9 bases align to TRBD1. The V segment lost 8 bases and the J segment 6 bases; nucleotides outside the gene matches: 10. CDR1 and CDR2 from the germline V gene are WNHNN and SYGVQD (reference sequence). CDR3 size: 15 residues. The CDR3, as DNA: TGCGCCAGCTCCCGGGACAGGGTGGAGGCCGGGGAGCTGTTTTTT. It codes for CASSRDRVEAGELFF.

The rearrangement joins TRBV6-5 to TRBJ2-2; 12 positions match TRBD1. The CDR3 contains 16 residues. Per the germline V gene, CDR1 is MNHEY and CDR2 is SVGAGI. The V and J ends lost 4 bases and 7 bases, in that order; junction bases with no gene match: 7. The CDR3, as DNA: TGTGCCAGCAGTTCCGGGACAGGGGGCGTTGGCGGGGAGCTGTTTTTT. Amino acid sequence: CASSSGTGGVGGELFF.

The V gene is TRBV29-1, the J gene TRBJ1-3, with D possibly being TRBD1 (6 bases). This CDR3 is built from 13 residues. Deletions cut 4 bases from V and 0 bases from J, with 7 bases between. Germline CDR1 and CDR2: SQVTM and ANQGSEA. This CDR3 is CSVGTVSGNTIYF. The DNA for the CDR3 is TGCAGCGTTGGGACAGTCTCTGGAAACACCATATATTTT.

The V and J genes are TRBV5-6 and TRBJ2-5; 12 bases are shared with TRBD2. This CDR3 comprises 17 residues. Germline CDR1 SGHDT, CDR2 YYEEEE. Trimming removed 6 bases from V and 1 base from J; junction bases left unmatched: 10. CDR3 nucleotides: TGTGCCAGCACTATTACCTGGGGACTAGCGGGCCAAGAGACCCAGTACTTC. The encoded protein is CASTITWGLAGQETQYF. Supplemented by reference TRBV5-6 and TRBJ2-5, the full variable domain reads DAGVTQSPTHLIKTRGQQVTLRCSPKSGHDTVSWYQQALGQGPQFIFQYYEEEERQRGNFPDRFSGHQFPNYSSELNVNALLLGDSALYLCASTITWGLAGQETQYFGPGTRLLVL.

The V call is TRBV29-1, the J call TRBJ2-7; D unclear. Deletions cut 4 bases from V and 4 bases from J, with 8 bases between. This CDR3 has 11 amino acids. The germline V gene encodes CDR1 SQVTM and CDR2 ANQGSEA. The CDR3 sequence: CSVASVYEQYF. The CDR3 DNA reads as TGCAGCGTTGCGTCTGTGTACGAGCAGTACTTC.

The genes are TRBV30 and TRBJ1-2, with D maybe TRBD1 (5 bases). V was cut by 3 bases and J by 2 bases, with 13 bases left in between. Germline assignment: CDR1 GTSNPN and CDR2 SVGIG (reference sequence). The CDR3 length is 14 residues. CDR3 nucleotides: TGTGCCTGGAGGCGCGGGGGACTGAACTATGGCTACACCTTC. This sequence encodes CAWRRGGLNYGYTF. Full variable domain (outside the CDR3, taken from reference TRBV30 and TRBJ1-2): SQTIHQWPATLVQPVGSPLSLECTVEGTSNPNLYWYRQAAGRGLQLLFYSVGIGQISSEVPQNLSASRPQDRQFILSSKKLLLSDSGFYLCAWRRGGLNYGYTFGSGTRLTVV.

CDR3: CASSLGQGTYEQYF. The CDR3 DNA reads TGTGCCAGCAGTTTAGGACAGGGGACCTACGAGCAGTACTTC. The chain is built from TRBV27 and TRBJ2-7; TRBD1 matches 9 bases. The V segment lost 2 bases and the J segment 2 bases; nucleotides outside the gene matches: 1. Germline assignment: CDR1 MNHEY and CDR2 SMNVEV (reference sequence). The CDR3 sequence is 14 residues long.

The chain employs TRBV28 and TRBJ1-5; a weak D match, TRBD1 (6 bases). Germline CDR1 reads MDHEN; CDR2 reads SYDVKM. The CDR3 is made up of 13 amino acids. Trimming pared 11 bases from V and 3 bases from J, leaving 14 bases between. The CDR3 nucleotides read TGTGCCGTAGGACAGACCAACAATCAGCCCCAGCATTTT. The encoded protein is CAVGQTNNQPQHF.

The gene calls are TRBV6-5 and TRBJ2-5, with 13 bases aligning to TRBD2. The CDR3 sequence is 15 residues long. The V gene's germline CDR1 is MNHEY and CDR2 SVGAGI. After removal of 4 bases from V and 5 bases from J, the junction contained 4 bases not matched to a gene. The CDR3 nucleotides are TGTGCCAGCAGTTGGGGACTAGCGGGGACCGAGACCCAGTACTTC. Its translation is CASSWGLAGTETQYF.

The chain couples TRBV5-1 to TRBJ1-4; perhaps TRBD1 as D (6 bases). The CDR3 is 13 residues long. The V gene lost 6 bases and the J gene lost 2 bases, with 8 bases spanning the gap. From germline, CDR1 is SGHRS and CDR2 YFSETQ. CDR3 sequence: CASTQGTNEKLFF. In nucleotides, the CDR3 is TGCGCCAGCACACAGGGCACTAATGAAAAACTGTTTTTT.

The V call is TRBV5-1, the J call TRBJ2-5, with D perhaps TRBD2 (7 bases). Trimming left V 4 bases short and J 5 bases short, with 18 bases between. CDR1 SGHRS and CDR2 YFSETQ come from the germline V gene. The CDR3 is made up of 15 amino acids. CDR3 coding DNA: TGCGCCAGCAGCACTACCCCGGGGGGCCGGGAGACCCAGTACTTC. Its protein product is CASSTTPGGRETQYF. The variable domain in full, with the rest retrieved from reference TRBV5-1 and TRBJ2-5, is KAGVTQTPRYLIKTRGQQVTLSCSPISGHRSVSWYQQTPGQGLQFLFEYFSETQRNKGNFPGRFSGRQFSNSRSEMNVSTLELGDSALYLCASSTTPGGRETQYFGPGTRLLVL.

A word on this clone: Other DNA sequences in the sample encode the same CDR3. V is TRBV30 and J is TRBJ1-2; no definite D call. CDR1 GTSNPN and CDR2 SVGIG come from the germline V gene (reference sequence). The CDR3 sequence is 14 residues long. Trimming removed 0 bases at V and 2 bases at J, with 10 bases between. Here the CDR3 DNA reads TGTGCCTGGAGTGTAAGGCAGGCCAACTATGGCTACACCTTC. It encodes CAWSVRQANYGYTF.

The chain recombines TRBV15 with TRBJ2-5, with D hard to call. Trimming took 2 bases from V and 2 from J, leaving 15 bases between them. This CDR3 is built from 16 residues. CDR1 is LNHNV and CDR2 is YYDKDF in the germline V gene (reference sequence). The CDR3 bases are TGTGCCACCAGCAGAACACGAGGCAGTCCACAAGAGACCCAGTACTTC. Encoded protein: CATSRTRGSPQETQYF.

The chain joins TRBV10-3 to TRBJ2-2; 12 bases fit TRBD1. There are 15 residues in the CDR3. V was pared by 10 bases and J by 7 bases, with 10 bases of the junction left unmatched. CDR1 and CDR2 (germline): ENHRY, SYGVKD. The CDR3 loop is CASSRDRGQGGELFF. Written as DNA, the CDR3 is TGTGCCAGCTCCCGGGACAGGGGGCAAGGCGGGGAGCTGTTTTTT.

The rearrangement uses TRBV19 and TRBJ1-6, with 7 nucleotides matching TRBD1. J gave up 3 bases and V 3 bases, and 5 bases lay outside the gene matches. CDR3 length equals 16 residues. Germline values: CDR1 LNHDA, CDR2 SQIVND (reference sequence). The CDR3 DNA follows: TGTGCCAGTAGTATGTCAGGGGACAGCTATAATTCACCCCTCCACTTT. Its protein product is CASSMSGDSYNSPLHF.

This clone occurred a few times. The chain carries TRBV4-1 and TRBJ2-5, with 8 nucleotides matching TRBD1. Trimming took 4 bases from V and 5 from J; bases not matched to a gene: 18. This CDR3 spans 18 amino acids. Germline CDR1 is MGHRA and CDR2 is YSYEKL. The CDR3 nucleotides are TGCGCCAGCAGCCCCCAGGCAGGGGGCGCAAGGTTTGGGGAGACCCAGTACTTC. Its translation: CASSPQAGGARFGETQYF.

This chain uses TRBV15 with TRBJ2-3, with D possibly matching TRBD2 (5 bases). Deletions cut 8 bases from V and 1 base from J, with 13 bases between. The CDR3 totals 14 residues. Germline lookup yields CDR1 LNHNV and CDR2 YYDKDF (reference sequence). The chain's CDR3 is CATGGRGRTDTQYF. In DNA form, the CDR3 reads TGTGCCACCGGTGGTCGGGGTCGCACAGATACGCAGTATTTT.

The V gene is TRBV7-9, the J gene TRBJ1-4; D is ambiguous. Germline CDR1 reads SEHNR; CDR2 reads FQNEAQ (reference sequence). The CDR3 has 15 amino acids. Trimming took off 5 bases at V and 5 bases at J, with 15 bases between the two ends. The CDR3 loop reads CASSARRSENEKLFF. In nucleotides, the CDR3 is TGTGCCAGCAGCGCGCGTCGGTCGGAGAATGAAAAACTGTTTTTT.